This T cell receptor (beta chain) was documented in a study of T cells in Graves' hyperthyroidism and ophthalmopathy. Study outcomes and limitations: The model's output predicted ophthalmopathy at a median of about 6.5 months prior to onset.

Amplification yielded TCR beta CDR3 regions, with RNA transcripts as the source. The HTBI set primed first-round TCR CDR3 RT-PCR. TCRdb called the multiplex PCR reads again in MiXCR, with one record for every CDR3 protein. The sample holds about 540,000 distinct CDR3 sequences, about half seen once. Hyperthyroidism patients were newly diagnosed, had disease duration under 2 months, and were aged 18 to 65 years. Together with thyroid ultrasound, orbital computed tomography, serum thyroxine and TRAb, clinical symptoms were used for diagnoses. The CDR3 totals 14 residues. V lost 0 bases and J lost 7, with 14 bases in between. The germline CDR1 and CDR2 sequences are SGHDT and YYEEEE. With regard to this clonotype: Its antigen is not identified.

The sequence was obtained from a woman under 30 with Graves' hyperthyroidism. J is TRBJ2-7 and V is TRBV5-6; perhaps TRBD2 as D (6 bases). The sequencing input was peripheral blood or thyroid tissue (not recorded which). The chain's CDR3 is CASSLVQRAGEQYF. Written as DNA, the CDR3 is TGTGCCAGCAGCTTGGTGCAGAGGGCGGGGGAGCAGTACTTC.